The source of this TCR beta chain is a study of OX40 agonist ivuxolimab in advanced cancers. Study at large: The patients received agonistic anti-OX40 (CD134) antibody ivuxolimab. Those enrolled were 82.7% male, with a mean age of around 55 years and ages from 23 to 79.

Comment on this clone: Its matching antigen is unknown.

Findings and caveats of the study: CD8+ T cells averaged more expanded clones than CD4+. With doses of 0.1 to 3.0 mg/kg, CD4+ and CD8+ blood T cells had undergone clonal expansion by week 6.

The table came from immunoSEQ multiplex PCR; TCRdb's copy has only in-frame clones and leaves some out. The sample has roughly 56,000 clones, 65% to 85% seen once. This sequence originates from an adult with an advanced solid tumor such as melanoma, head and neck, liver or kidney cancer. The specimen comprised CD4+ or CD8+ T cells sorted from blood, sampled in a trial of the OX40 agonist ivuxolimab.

CDR3 DNA sequence: TGTGCCAGTAGTTATCCAGGGTCTTTCGGTGATCAGCCCCAGCATTTT. Residues: CASSYPGSFGDQPQHF. The V and J genes are TRBV19 and TRBJ1-5, with D perhaps TRBD1 (5 bases). CDR1 is LNHDA, CDR2 SQIVND, per germline (reference sequence). The CDR3 consists of 16 residues. Between the trimmed V and J ends, which lost 5 bases and 5 bases, there was a span of 19 bases.